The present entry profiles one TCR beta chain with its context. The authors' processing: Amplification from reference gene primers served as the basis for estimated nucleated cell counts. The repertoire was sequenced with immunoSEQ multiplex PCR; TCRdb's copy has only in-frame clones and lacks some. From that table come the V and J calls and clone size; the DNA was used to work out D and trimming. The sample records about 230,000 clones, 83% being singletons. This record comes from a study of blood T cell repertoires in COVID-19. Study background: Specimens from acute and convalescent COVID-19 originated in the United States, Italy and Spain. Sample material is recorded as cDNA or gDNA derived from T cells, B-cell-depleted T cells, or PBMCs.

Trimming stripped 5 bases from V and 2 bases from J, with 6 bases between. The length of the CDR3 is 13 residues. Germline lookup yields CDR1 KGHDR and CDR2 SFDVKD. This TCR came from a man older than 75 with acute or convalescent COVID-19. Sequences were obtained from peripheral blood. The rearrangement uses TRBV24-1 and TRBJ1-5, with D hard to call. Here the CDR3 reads CATSAGGNQPQHF. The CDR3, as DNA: TGTGCCACCAGTGCCGGGGGCAATCAGCCCCAGCATTTT.